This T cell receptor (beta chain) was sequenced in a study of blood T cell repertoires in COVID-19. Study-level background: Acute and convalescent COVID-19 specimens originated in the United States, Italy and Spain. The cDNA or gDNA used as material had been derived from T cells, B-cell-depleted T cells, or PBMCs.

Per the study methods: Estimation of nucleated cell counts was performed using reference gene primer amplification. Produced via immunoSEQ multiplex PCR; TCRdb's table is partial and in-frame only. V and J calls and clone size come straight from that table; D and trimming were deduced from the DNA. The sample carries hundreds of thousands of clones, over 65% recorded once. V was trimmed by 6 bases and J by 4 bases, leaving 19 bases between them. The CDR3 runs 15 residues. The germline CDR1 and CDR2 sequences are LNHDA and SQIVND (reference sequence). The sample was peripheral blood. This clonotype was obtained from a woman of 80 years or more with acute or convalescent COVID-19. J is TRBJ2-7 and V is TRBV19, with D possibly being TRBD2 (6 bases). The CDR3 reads CASRTTGTPGYEQYF. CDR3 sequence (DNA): TGTGCCAGTAGGACAACCGGGACTCCGGGGTACGAGCAGTACTTC.